The clone carrying this T cell receptor (beta chain) has a single count. Its antigen is not identified. These data belong to a study of shared clonotypes between healthy human individuals. Study overall: Donors consisted of a couple of women and a few men between 18 and 49. Study conclusions and caveats: On the whole, naive subsets had larger estimated richness than memory subsets had.

To make CD8 memory, CD45RO+ cells were put together with CCR7-negative CD45RA+ TemRA cells. Every subset's genomic DNA went evenly onto several immunoSEQ plates. The method was immunoSEQ multiplex PCR; TCRdb's version includes in-frame clones alone and lacks a portion of them. This table holds under 150,000 clones, around two thirds found once. Trimming took 0 bases from V and 0 from J, leaving 11 bases between them. Germline V CDR1 and CDR2: LGHNA, YNFKEQ. The CDR3 sequence is 16 residues long. The specimen was memory CD8+ T cells sorted from blood. Subset described: CD45RO+ cells pooled with CCR7-negative TemRA cells. This rearrangement joins TRBV4-2 to TRBJ1-1, with no clear D. This receptor was obtained from a woman between 25 and 40 years old in good health. The CDR3 coding sequence is TGTGCCAGCAGCCAAGAAAACGGCCAGCTGAACACTGAAGCTTTCTTT. Translation gives CASSQENGQLNTEAFF.